Each of the 31 T cell receptor beta chains below was sequenced from the same sample in a study of blood T cell repertoires in COVID-19. Libraries were prepared by immunoSEQ multiplex PCR; TCRdb keeps only in-frame clonotypes and omits some of them. There are about 62,000 clones in the sample; around 91% occur only once, and 15% to 20% lies in the top ten. Sequencing was done on a sample of peripheral blood. These receptors all stem from a woman aged 55-69 years with COVID-19, enrolled during active disease.

This clone has a single count. The gene calls are TRBV6-6 and TRBJ2-1; possibly TRBD2 for D (6 bases). With 6 bases removed from V and 6 bases from J, the gap between germline ends came to 21 bases. The CDR3 consists of 16 residues. Germline V gene data show CDR1 as MNHNY and CDR2 as SVGAGI (reference sequence). DNA of the CDR3: TGTGCCAGCAGACAACTAGCCATCCCTCTGAGCAATGAGCAGTTCTTC. It is translated as CASRQLAIPLSNEQFF.

This clone was observed a single time. The chain has TRBV7-2 and TRBJ2-7; 11 nucleotides align to TRBD2. The CDR3 sequence is 15 residues long. Looked up from germline, CDR1 is SGHTA and CDR2 is FQGNSA. The junction had 2 bases not matched to a gene; V was cut back by 1 base and J by 3 bases. CDR3 coding DNA: TGTGCCAGCAGCTTAGTAGCGGGAGGGGACTACGAGCAGTACTTC. Translated: CASSLVAGGDYEQYF.

The chain combines TRBV18 with TRBJ2-7, with 7 bases fitting TRBD1. With 4 bases clipped from V and 2 bases from J, the junction kept 5 bases outside the gene matches. CDR1 KGHSH and CDR2 LQKENI come from the germline V gene. CDR3 size: 14 residues. CDR3: CASSLGQEPYEQYF. The CDR3 bases are TGTGCCAGCTCACTAGGACAGGAACCCTACGAGCAGTACTTC. Full variable domain (outside the CDR3, taken from reference TRBV18 and TRBJ2-7): NAGVMQNPRHLVRRRGQEARLRCSPMKGHSHVYWYRQLPEEGLKFMVYLQKENIIDESGMPKERFSAEFPKEGPSILRIQQVVRGDSAAYFCASSLGQEPYEQYFGPGTRLTVT.

The chain's CDR3 is CASSQYPGQGVPNEQYF. CDR3 in DNA: TGTGCCAGCAGCCAGTATCCGGGACAGGGAGTGCCGAACGAGCAGTACTTC. The J gene is TRBJ2-7, the V gene TRBV3-1 (or the pseudogene TRBV3-2); the match to TRBD1 covers 9 bases. The V segment lost 3 bases and the J segment 5 bases; nucleotides outside the gene matches: 14. The CDR3 sequence is 17 residues long. CDR1 and CDR2 (germline): LGHDT, YNNKEL (reference sequence).

As DNA, the CDR3 is TGTGCCAGTAGCACCGGGACAGGGGAACAGCCCCAGCATTTT. Translated: CASSTGTGEQPQHF. V gene TRBV19 combines with J gene TRBJ1-5; 10 positions match TRBD1. CDR1 and CDR2 from the germline V gene are LNHDA and SQIVND (reference sequence). The CDR3 extends over 14 amino acids. V shed 6 bases and J 7 bases; nucleotides not matched to a gene: 6.

The gene calls are TRBV19 and TRBJ2-7; 12 nucleotides align to TRBD2. The CDR3 covers 19 residues. The V segment lost 4 bases and the J segment 0 bases; nucleotides outside the gene matches: 13. Germline values: CDR1 LNHDA, CDR2 SQIVND (reference sequence). The CDR3 loop is CASSRQLLAGGWSSYEQYF. The DNA for the CDR3 is TGTGCCAGTAGTAGACAACTTCTAGCGGGAGGGTGGAGCTCCTACGAGCAGTACTTC.

This chain's CDR3 is CASRSGHLSGNTIYF. The CDR3 DNA reads as TGTGCCAGTAGATCGGGACATCTCTCTGGAAACACCATATATTTT. The genes are TRBV19 and TRBJ1-3; D is possibly TRBD1 (6 bases). The CDR3 covers 15 residues. Germline loops: CDR1 LNHDA, CDR2 SQIVND (reference sequence). V gave up 6 bases and J gave up 0 bases, with 12 bases separating them.

This chain connects TRBV15 to TRBJ2-3; D possibly corresponds to TRBD1 (6 bases). Germline CDR1 LNHNV, CDR2 YYDKDF (reference sequence). The CDR3 is made up of 14 amino acids. Between the trimmed V and J ends, which lost 1 base and 5 bases, there was a span of 10 bases. The DNA of the CDR3 is TGTGCCACCAGCAGAGCAAGGACAGAAGATACGCAGTATTTT. Translated: CATSRARTEDTQYF.

This chain uses TRBV5-4 with TRBJ1-1; the D gene is possibly TRBD1 (6 bases). Trimming cost V 0 bases and J 2 bases, with 17 bases left between them. Per the germline V gene, CDR1 is SGHNT and CDR2 is YYREEE (reference sequence). This CDR3 is built from 17 residues. The CDR3 reads CASSLGFHPDRNTEAFF. The CDR3 coding sequence is TGTGCCAGCAGCTTGGGGTTTCACCCGGACAGAAACACTGAAGCTTTCTTT. Looking up the rest from reference TRBV5-4 and TRBJ1-1 gives the full variable domain: ETGVTQSPTHLIKTRGQQVTLRCSSQSGHNTVSWYQQALGQGPQFIFQYYREEENGRGNFPPRFSGLQFPNYSSELNVNALELDDSALYLCASSLGFHPDRNTEAFFGQGTRLTVV.

This chain connects TRBV28 to TRBJ2-6; a possible D gene is TRBD2 (5 bases). V shed 8 bases and J shed 4 bases, with 12 bases lying between them. This CDR3 is 14 amino acids long. Germline V gene data show CDR1 as MDHEN and CDR2 as SYDVKM. The CDR3 here is CASGTGSGANVLTF. For the CDR3, the DNA is TGTGCCAGCGGTACGGGGTCCGGGGCCAACGTCCTGACTTTC. Based on the CDR3 plus reference TRBV28 and TRBJ2-6, the full variable domain is DVKVTQSSRYLVKRTGEKVFLECVQDMDHENMFWYRQDPGLGLRLIYFSYDVKMKEKGDIPEGYSVSREKKERFSLILESASTNQTSMYLCASGTGSGANVLTFGAGSRLTVL.

The chain has TRBV2 and TRBJ2-7; TRBD2 might be the D (5 bases). This CDR3 is built from 11 residues. Germline lookup yields CDR1 SNHLY and CDR2 FYNNEI. The V end lost 7 bases, the J end lost 4 bases, and 8 bases lay between the germline ends. The CDR3 DNA reads as TGTGCCAGCACCGGAGGTTACGAGCAGTACTTC. Its translation is CASTGGYEQYF.

The chain recombines TRBV19 with TRBJ2-5; weak D call: TRBD1 (5 bases). V was cut by 3 bases and J by 5 bases, with 7 bases left in between. The CDR3 contains 12 residues. Germline-derived CDR1 and CDR2 are LNHDA and SQIVND (reference sequence). CDR3 sequence (DNA): TGTGCCAGTAGTATTAAGGGGGAGACCCAGTACTTC. It codes for CASSIKGETQYF.

The gene calls are TRBV7-2 and TRBJ1-2, with D tentatively TRBD1 (5 bases). In germline, CDR1 is SGHTA, CDR2 FQGNSA. The germline V and J ends were trimmed by 1 base and 5 bases, with 11 bases remaining between them. There are 14 residues in the CDR3. CDR3 coding DNA: TGTGCCAGCAGCTTAGATGGGGCCACTTATGGCTACACCTTC. Translating gives CASSLDGATYGYTF.

This chain links TRBV24-1 with TRBJ2-7; perhaps TRBD2 as D (6 bases). Germline V gene sequence: CDR1 KGHDR, CDR2 SFDVKD. Trimming shortened V by 5 bases and J by 7 bases, and 8 bases separated the two germline ends. The CDR3 sequence is 11 residues long. CDR3 amino acids: CATSAGDEQYF. CDR3 DNA: TGTGCCACCAGTGCGGGGGATGAGCAGTACTTC.

The chain carries TRBV3-1 (or the pseudogene TRBV3-2) and TRBJ1-2; D not certain. The CDR3 totals 12 residues. Germline CDR1 and CDR2: LGHDT and YNNKEL (reference sequence). The V end lost 1 base, the J end lost 8 bases, and 8 bases lay between the germline ends. The CDR3 DNA is TGTGCCAGCAGCCAAGTCGCTAGGGGCTACACCTTC. Translation: CASSQVARGYTF.

This chain links TRBV19 with TRBJ1-5; no reliable D call. Trimming left V 3 bases short and J 0 bases short, with 9 bases between. The CDR3 length is 15 residues. Germline CDR1 is LNHDA and CDR2 is SQIVND (reference sequence). CDR3 sequence reads: CASSMNLYSNQPQHF. In DNA form, the CDR3 reads TGTGCCAGTAGTATGAACCTCTATAGCAATCAGCCCCAGCATTTT.

The V call is TRBV6-6, the J call TRBJ2-5; no clear D. The CDR3 is 13 amino acids. Trimming shortened V by 6 bases and J by 5 bases, and 13 bases separated the two germline ends. Germline V CDR1 and CDR2: MNHNY, SVGAGI (reference sequence). Here the CDR3 reads CASSSWSGETQYF. The DNA of the CDR3 is TGTGCCAGCAGCTCATGGAGTGGCGAGACCCAGTACTTC.

This clone was recorded only once. This chain uses TRBV5-4 with TRBJ1-5; 9 positions agree with TRBD1. The CDR3 length is 17 residues. Germline-derived CDR1 and CDR2 are SGHNT and YYREEE (reference sequence). Germline trimming cut 4 bases from V and 4 bases from J; bases unmatched to any gene: 12. The CDR3 sequence: CASSLMGGTGMNQPQHF. For the CDR3, the DNA is TGTGCCAGCAGCCTAATGGGGGGGACAGGGATGAATCAGCCCCAGCATTTT. The full variable domain, rest sourced from reference TRBV5-4 and TRBJ1-5, is ETGVTQSPTHLIKTRGQQVTLRCSSQSGHNTVSWYQQALGQGPQFIFQYYREEENGRGNFPPRFSGLQFPNYSSELNVNALELDDSALYLCASSLMGGTGMNQPQHFGDGTRLSIL.

This chain connects TRBV4-1 to TRBJ2-2; 7 bases fit TRBD2. CDR1 is MGHRA and CDR2 is YSYEKL in the germline V gene. Trimming took 5 bases from V and 5 from J; bases not matched to a gene: 11. The CDR3 is 16 residues long. CDR3 nucleotide sequence: TGCGCCAGCAGCTCTAGCGGTGGGAGTGGAACCGGGGAGCTGTTTTTT. It translates to CASSSSGGSGTGELFF.

The genes are TRBV5-4 and TRBJ2-5; possibly TRBD1 for D (6 bases). The CDR3 runs to 14 residues. Trimming stripped 0 bases from V and 5 bases from J, with 11 bases between. CDR1 and CDR2 (germline): SGHNT, YYREEE (reference sequence). CDR3 DNA sequence: TGTGCCAGCAGCTTGGCAGGGGTCGGGGAGACCCAGTACTTC. As protein: CASSLAGVGETQYF.

This clone showed up just once. This chain connects TRBV24-1 to TRBJ2-5, with TRBD1 matching 9 bases. Germline CDR1 KGHDR, CDR2 SFDVKD. The CDR3 is 15 residues long. The trim removed 5 bases at V and 8 bases at J, leaving 11 bases unmatched. The CDR3 here is CATSAGTGRLNTQYF. The CDR3 DNA sequence: TGTGCCACCAGTGCCGGGACAGGGAGGTTGAATACCCAGTACTTC.

The chain combines TRBV4-1 with TRBJ2-7; 8 nucleotides line up with TRBD2. The CDR3 totals 13 residues. Trimming cost V 5 bases and J 3 bases; bases outside gene matches: 3. The V gene's germline CDR1 is MGHRA and CDR2 YSYEKL. The CDR3 DNA is TGCGCCAGCAGCACTAGCGGTTTCTACGAGCAGTACTTC. Translation gives CASSTSGFYEQYF.

The chain combines TRBV5-1 with TRBJ2-7, with 9 bases identical to TRBD1. J gave up 4 bases and V 4 bases, and 6 bases lay outside the gene matches. This CDR3 region has 14 residues. CDR1 is SGHRS, CDR2 YFSETQ, per germline. CDR3 residues: CASSRDRVVYEQYF. The DNA for the CDR3 is TGCGCCAGCAGCCGGGACAGGGTGGTGTACGAGCAGTACTTC.

The rearrangement links TRBV30 to TRBJ2-1; 10 bases fit TRBD2. The germline gives CDR1 GTSNPN, CDR2 SVGIG (reference sequence). CDR3 length: 15 amino acids. V was pared by 1 base and J by 8 bases, with 8 bases of the junction left unmatched. The CDR3 sequence: CAWSGTSGTRDEQFF. In DNA, the CDR3 is TGTGCCTGGAGTGGGACTAGCGGTACAAGGGATGAGCAGTTCTTC.

This chain links TRBV24-1 with TRBJ2-5; 8 bases align to TRBD1. CDR1 and CDR2 (germline): KGHDR, SFDVKD. This CDR3 region has 15 residues. V gave up 3 bases and J gave up 1 base; unmatched junction bases: 3. Written as DNA, the CDR3 is TGTGCCACCAGTGATCGACAGGGGATCCAAGAGACCCAGTACTTC. It codes for CATSDRQGIQETQYF.

The genes are TRBV30 and TRBJ1-5, with TRBD1 as a possible D gene (6 bases). Germline V lookup: CDR1 GTSNPN, CDR2 SVGIG (reference sequence). Trimming removed 3 bases at V and 4 bases at J, with 10 bases between. CDR3 length equals 13 residues. CDR3 nucleotides: TGTGCCTGGAGCCGACAGGCTAATCAGCCCCAGCATTTT. Protein: CAWSRQANQPQHF. The entire variable domain, with the rest obtained from reference TRBV30 and TRBJ1-5, is as follows: SQTIHQWPATLVQPVGSPLSLECTVEGTSNPNLYWYRQAAGRGLQLLFYSVGIGQISSEVPQNLSASRPQDRQFILSSKKLLLSDSGFYLCAWSRQANQPQHFGDGTRLSIL.

This chain uses TRBV6-5 with TRBJ1-4; 7 nucleotides agree with TRBD1. Losses at the gene ends were 6 bases for V and 10 bases for J; bases not matched to a gene: 14. Germline lookup yields CDR1 MNHEY and CDR2 SVGAGI. This CDR3 contains 15 residues. CDR3 sequence reads: CASRGETGRFRKLFF. The DNA for the CDR3 is TGTGCCAGCAGAGGGGAGACAGGGAGGTTTCGAAAACTGTTTTTT.

The sample holds a few counts of this clone. The V and J genes are TRBV30 and TRBJ1-6; 8 bases line up with TRBD1. The V gene's germline CDR1 is GTSNPN and CDR2 SVGIG (reference sequence). The CDR3 loop spans 14 amino acids. Germline trimming cut 4 bases from V and 6 bases from J; bases unmatched to any gene: 5. The CDR3 reads CAWMLTGANSPLHF. CDR3 bases: TGTGCCTGGATGCTGACAGGGGCTAATTCACCCCTCCACTTT.

V gene TRBV6-5 combines with J gene TRBJ2-5, with 7 nucleotides matching TRBD2. Germline V gives CDR1 MNHEY, CDR2 SVGAGI. J gave up 2 bases and V 5 bases, and 2 bases lay outside the gene matches. The CDR3 extends over 13 amino acids. As DNA, the CDR3 is TGTGCCAGCAGTCCGGGACTACAAGAGACCCAGTACTTC. Translation gives CASSPGLQETQYF.

J is TRBJ2-6 and V is TRBV5-4; maybe TRBD2 (5 bases). CDR1 SGHNT and CDR2 YYREEE come from the germline V gene (reference sequence). The CDR3 runs to 17 residues. Trimming took off 2 bases at V and 0 bases at J, with 12 bases between the two ends. The CDR3 loop reads CASSLGGLSSGANVLTF. In DNA, the CDR3 is TGTGCCAGCAGCTTAGGAGGCCTCAGCTCTGGGGCCAACGTCCTGACTTTC.

This clone was seen only once. The CDR3 DNA follows: TGCGCCAGCAGCTTGAGTGGACTAGCGGGAGACGAGCAGTACTTC. Its protein product is CASSLSGLAGDEQYF. The chain combines TRBV5-1 with TRBJ2-7, with 13 bases lining up with TRBD2. CDR1 is SGHRS, CDR2 YFSETQ, per germline. After removal of 1 base from V and 5 bases from J, the junction contained 3 bases not matched to a gene. The length of the CDR3 is 15 residues.